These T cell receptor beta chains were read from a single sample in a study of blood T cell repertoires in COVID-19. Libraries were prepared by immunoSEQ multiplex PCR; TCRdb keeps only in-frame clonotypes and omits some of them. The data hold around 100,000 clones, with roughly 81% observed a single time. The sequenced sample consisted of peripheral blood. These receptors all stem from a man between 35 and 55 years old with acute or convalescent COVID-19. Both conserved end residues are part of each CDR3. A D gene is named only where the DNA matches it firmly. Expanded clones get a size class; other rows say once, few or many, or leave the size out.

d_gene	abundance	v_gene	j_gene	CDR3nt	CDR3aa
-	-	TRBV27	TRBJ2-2	TGTGCCAGCAGTTTGTTGCTAGGCACCGGGGAGCTGTTTTTT	CASSLLLGTGELFF
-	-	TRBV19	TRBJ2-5	TGTGCCAGTAGTATTCGTGGTAGGTGGCAGGGTAGTCAAGAGACCCAGTACTTC	CASSIRGRWQGSQETQYF
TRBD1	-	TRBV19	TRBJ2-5	TGTGCCAGTAGTAGGTTGACAGGGGGCCAAGAGACCCAGTACTTC	CASSRLTGGQETQYF
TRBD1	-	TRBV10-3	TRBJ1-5	TGTGCCATCAGTGAAGACAGGGGGGGGCCCCAGCATTTT	CAISEDRGGPQHF
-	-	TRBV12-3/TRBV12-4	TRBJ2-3	TGTGCCAGCAGCCGGCCAGCAGGTACGCAGTATTTT	CASSRPAGTQYF
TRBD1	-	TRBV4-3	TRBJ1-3	TGCGCCAGCAGCCCGGACAGGGATATATTGTCTGGAAACACCATATATTTT	CASSPDRDILSGNTIYF
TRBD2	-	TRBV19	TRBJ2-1	TGTGCCAGTGGGCGGGGGGGCCGTTACAATGAGCAGTTCTTC	CASGRGGRYNEQFF
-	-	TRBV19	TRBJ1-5	TGTGCCAGTAGTTGGCAGGTTGATCAGCCCCAGCATTTT	CASSWQVDQPQHF
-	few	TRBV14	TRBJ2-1	TGTGCCAGCAGCCCTTATAGAAACAATGAGCAGTTCTTC	CASSPYRNNEQFF
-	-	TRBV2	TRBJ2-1	TGTGCCAGCAGACTAGGGGAGGCTAACAATGAGCAGTTCTTC	CASRLGEANNEQFF
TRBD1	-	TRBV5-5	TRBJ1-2	TGTGCCAGCAGCGCGGGGACAGGCTATGGCTACACCTTC	CASSAGTGYGYTF
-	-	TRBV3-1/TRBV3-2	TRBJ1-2	TGTGCCAGCAGCCCAGGGTCTGGCTACACCTTC	CASSPGSGYTF
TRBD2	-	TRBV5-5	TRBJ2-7	TGTGCCAGCAGCCCCCCCCGGGGGGCCTACGAGCAGTACTTC	CASSPPRGAYEQYF
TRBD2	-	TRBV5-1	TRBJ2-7	TGCGCCAGCAGCTTACTAGCGGGAGTATACGAGCAGTACTTC	CASSLLAGVYEQYF
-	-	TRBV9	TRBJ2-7	TGTGCCAGCAGCTCCGATGGAGCCAGCTCCTACGAGCAGTACTTC	CASSSDGASSYEQYF
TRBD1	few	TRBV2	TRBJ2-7	TGTGCCAGCAGTGGCGGGACAGGGGCCTACGAGCAGTACTTC	CASSGGTGAYEQYF
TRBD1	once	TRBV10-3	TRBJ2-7	TGTGCCATCCAAGGACAGGGAACCTACGAGCAGTACTTC	CAIQGQGTYEQYF
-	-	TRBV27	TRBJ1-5	TGTGCCAGCAGTTTTGTCGGGGTAGGAAGACGCGTGGGTCAGCCCCAGCATTTT	CASSFVGVGRRVGQPQHF
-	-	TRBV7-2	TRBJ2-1	TGTGCCAGCAGCTTACGGACCCGGCAGGGCAATGAGCAGTTCTTC	CASSLRTRQGNEQFF
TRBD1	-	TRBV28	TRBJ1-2	TGTGCCAGCAGCACTACAGGGGGCGCAAACTATGGCTACACCTTC	CASSTTGGANYGYTF
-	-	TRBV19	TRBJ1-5	TGTGCCAGTACCCCGGAAGGGAGGAGGAGCAATCAGCCCCAGCATTTT	CASTPEGRRSNQPQHF
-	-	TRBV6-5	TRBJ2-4	TGTGCCAGCAGTCAGCGGGCCCCCAAAAACATTCAGTACTTC	CASSQRAPKNIQYF
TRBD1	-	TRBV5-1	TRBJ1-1	TGCGCCAGCAGCTTGGGGACAGGGGTAAGGGCTGAAGCTTTCTTT	CASSLGTGVRAEAFF
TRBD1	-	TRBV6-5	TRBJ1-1	TGTGCCAGCAGGAAGGGACAGGGGGACACTGAAGCTTTCTTT	CASRKGQGDTEAFF
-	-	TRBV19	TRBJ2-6	TGTGCCAGTAGTATCCAGGGGACTGGGGCCAACGTCCTGACTTTC	CASSIQGTGANVLTF
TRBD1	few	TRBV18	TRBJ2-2	TGTGCCAGCTCACCAAGACAGGGGAACACCGGGGAGCTGTTTTTT	CASSPRQGNTGELFF
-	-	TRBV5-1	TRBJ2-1	-	CASSFGSGGPKEQFF
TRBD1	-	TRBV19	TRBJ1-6	TGTGCCAGTAGTACTACCGGGACAGGGGTATATTCACCCCTCCACTTT	CASSTTGTGVYSPLHF